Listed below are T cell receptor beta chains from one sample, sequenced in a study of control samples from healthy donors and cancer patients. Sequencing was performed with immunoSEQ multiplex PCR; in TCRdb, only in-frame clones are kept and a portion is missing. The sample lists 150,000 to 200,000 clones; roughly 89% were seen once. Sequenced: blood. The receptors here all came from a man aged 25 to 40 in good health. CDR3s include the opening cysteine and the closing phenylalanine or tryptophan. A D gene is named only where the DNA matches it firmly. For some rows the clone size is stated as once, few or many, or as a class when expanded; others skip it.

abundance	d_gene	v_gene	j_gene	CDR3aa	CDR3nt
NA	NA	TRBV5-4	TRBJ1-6	CASSYMGTGSYNSPLHF	TGTGCCAGCTCCTATATGGGGACGGGCTCCTATAATTCACCCCTCCACTTT
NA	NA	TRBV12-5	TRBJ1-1	CASGLGRNTEAFF	TGTGCTAGTGGTTTGGGCCGGAACACTGAAGCTTTCTTT
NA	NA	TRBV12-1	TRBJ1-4	CAGSTNEKLFF	TGTGCCGGATCAACTAATGAAAAACTGTTTTTT
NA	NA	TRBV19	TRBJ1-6	CATSSGLTYNSPLHF	TGTGCCACTTCGAGCGGGCTTACCTATAATTCACCCCTCCACTTT
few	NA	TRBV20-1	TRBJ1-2	CSATGNYGYTF	TGCAGTGCTACAGGAAACTATGGCTACACCTTC
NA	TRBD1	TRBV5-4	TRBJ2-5	CASSLWDREETQYF	TGTGCCAGCAGCTTGTGGGACAGGGAAGAGACCCAGTACTTC
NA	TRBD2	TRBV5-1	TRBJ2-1	CASSFGLAGGDGQFF	TGCGCCAGCAGCTTCGGGCTAGCGGGGGGAGATGGGCAGTTCTTC
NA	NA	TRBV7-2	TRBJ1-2	CASSLAGDGNYGYTF	TGTGCCAGCAGCTTAGCCGGCGACGGAAACTATGGCTACACCTTC
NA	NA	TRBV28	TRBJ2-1	CASSPQRGEGFYNEQFF	TGTGCCAGCAGTCCTCAACGGGGTGAGGGGTTCTACAATGAGCAGTTCTTC
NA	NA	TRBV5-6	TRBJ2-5	CASSRDTQETQYF	TGTGCCAGCAGTCGGGACACCCAAGAGACCCAGTACTTC
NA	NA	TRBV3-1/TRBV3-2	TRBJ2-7	CASSQEADKQYF	TGTGCCAGCAGCCAAGAAGCGGATAAGCAGTACTTC
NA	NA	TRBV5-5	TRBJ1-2	CASSSGNYGYTF	TGTGCCAGCAGCTCCGGGAACTATGGCTACACCTTC
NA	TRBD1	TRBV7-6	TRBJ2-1	CASSSLPRDRGGDEQFF	TGTGCCAGCAGCTCCCTCCCCCGGGACAGGGGTGGGGATGAGCAGTTCTTC
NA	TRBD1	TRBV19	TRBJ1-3	CASSVDRATIYF	TGTGCCAGTAGTGTCGACAGGGCCACCATATATTTT
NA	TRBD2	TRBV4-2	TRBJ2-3	CASSQAGASGGPSTDTQYF	TGTGCCAGCAGCCAAGCCGGGGCTAGCGGGGGGCCCAGCACAGATACGCAGTATTTT
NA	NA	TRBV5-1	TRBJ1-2	CASSSDGGTGYGYTF	TGCGCCAGCAGCTCGGACGGGGGGACGGGGTATGGCTACACCTTC